This TCR beta chain was found in a study of cytomegalovirus exposure and HLA in healthy donors. Germline loops: CDR1 SEHNR, CDR2 FQNEAQ (reference sequence). This CDR3 has 12 amino acids. Participants comprised healthy donors of bone marrow. Findings and caveats of the study: Several V segments, TRBV6-2 and TRBV6-3 among them, could not be told apart and were dropped. Among TCR beta chains, those listed as cytomegalovirus-associated numbered more than 150. It has been reported that TCR beta sequences accurately predicted the HLA-A and HLA-B alleles of most subjects.

The study ran its PCR with 60 Vbeta and 13 Jbeta primers. Produced via immunoSEQ multiplex PCR; TCRdb's table is partial and in-frame only. The table has 95,000 to 110,000 clones, over 75% seen once. As for this clone: Its antigen remains unknown. An end of the junction does not agree with germline; a read error may underlie this.

The specimen sequenced was PBMCs. The rearrangement uses TRBV7-9 and TRBJ2-7; D may be TRBD2 (6 bases). The TCR sequence derives from a man between 60 and 75 years old in good health and CMV-seropositive. The CDR3 region has the DNA TGTTCCAGCGGCGGTGGAGGGACCGAGCAGTACTTC. As protein: CSSGGGGTEQYF.